This T cell receptor beta chain was documented in a study of shared clonotypes between healthy human individuals. The overall study: Three CD4 naive, three CD4 memory, two CD8 naive and one CD8 memory plate were used per donor.

Study conclusions and caveats: Sorted-subset samples were not fully sequenced, rarefaction indicated.

Donors, without exception, were Caucasian adults residing in Nashville, Tennessee. Naive CD4+ cells were CD45RA-selected; the remaining cells were memory. As concerns this clone: What it binds is unknown.

TCRdb's table, derived via immunoSEQ multiplex PCR, lists solely in-frame clones and lacks some. The sample holds approximately 1,000,000 clones, approximately 78% seen once. Losses at the gene ends were 5 bases for V and 3 bases for J; bases not matched to a gene: 5. The V gene's germline CDR1 is MNHEY and CDR2 SMNVEV (reference sequence). This CDR3 is 15 amino acids long. Material: memory CD4+ T cells from PBMCs. As to subset: CD45RA-negative fraction. This rearrangement joins TRBV27 to TRBJ2-1, with 9 nucleotides matching TRBD1. The source is a young man in good health. Some clones in this sample may be carry-over from other donors' samples. DNA of the CDR3: TGTGCCAGCAGTCGCGACAGGGGGAACTACAATGAGCAGTTCTTC. Encoded protein: CASSRDRGNYNEQFF.